The 3 T cell receptor beta chains below come from one sample, sequenced in a study of blood T cell repertoires in COVID-19. Sequenced by immunoSEQ multiplex PCR; TCRdb stores in-frame clones only, minus some. The table includes about 130,000 clones, more than 85% detected once. Sequencing was performed on peripheral blood. These receptor sequences come from a man in his 60s with COVID-19, enrolled during active disease.

The chain is built from TRBV5-5 and TRBJ2-3; D might be TRBD1 (5 bases). This CDR3 has 15 residues. The V end was cut by 2 bases, the J end by 2 bases, with 12 bases between. The germline V gene has CDR1 SGHKS and CDR2 YYEKEE (reference sequence). In DNA, the CDR3 is TGTGCCAGCAGCTTCAAAGACAGACACACAGATACGCAGTATTTT. Translating gives CASSFKDRHTDTQYF.

The chain has TRBV30 and TRBJ1-6; D uncertain. Per the germline V gene, CDR1 is GTSNPN and CDR2 is SVGIG (reference sequence). The CDR3 covers 13 residues. V was trimmed by 0 bases and J by 10 bases, leaving 10 bases between them. CDR3 sequence: CAWSVNGGSPLHF. DNA of the CDR3: TGTGCCTGGAGTGTAAATGGCGGGTCACCCCTCCACTTT.

The rearrangement joins TRBV19 to TRBJ2-2, with D unresolved. Germline CDR1 and CDR2: LNHDA and SQIVND (reference sequence). There are 14 residues in the CDR3. Deletions cut 4 bases from V and 1 base from J, with 7 bases between. This chain's CDR3 is CASSKSGNTGELFF. The CDR3 nucleotides are TGTGCCAGTAGTAAGTCAGGGAACACCGGGGAGCTGTTTTTT.